This TCR beta chain was obtained from a study of cytomegalovirus exposure and HLA in healthy donors. Profiling relied on immunoSEQ multiplex PCR, and the TCRdb table lists in-frame clones only, not all of them. The sample includes under 300,000 clones, around 89% seen only once; the top ten take roughly 0.4%. This clone occurred once. The CDR3 totals 17 residues. CDR1 and CDR2 (germline): SEHNR, FQNEAQ (reference sequence). V was clipped by 5 bases and J by 4 bases; unmatched bases: 11. The donors were in the roughly 130-subject validation cohort; that cohort was separate from the approximately 730-subject first cohort.

The TCR sequence derives from a woman aged 18-30 years in good health and CMV-seronegative. Sequenced sample: PBMCs. The chain couples TRBV7-9 to TRBJ2-3; 11 bases fit TRBD2. The CDR3 sequence: CASSGVVAGGLADTQYF. CDR3 nucleotide sequence: TGTGCCAGCAGCGGAGTGGTAGCGGGGGGGCTGGCAGATACGCAGTATTTT.